This T cell receptor (beta chain) was documented in a study of blood T cell repertoires in COVID-19. This clone was seen once. This table comes from immunoSEQ multiplex PCR, and its TCRdb copy is limited to in-frame clones, with some not included. The sample lists fewer than 300,000 clones; 85% were seen once. The CDR3 is 13 amino acids. The germline V gene encodes CDR1 SQVTM and CDR2 ANQGSEA. The V gene lost 4 bases and the J gene lost 3 bases, with 13 bases spanning the gap. The sample comprised PBMCs or T cells enriched from blood (not recorded which). The chain combines TRBV29-1 with TRBJ2-7, with D maybe TRBD2 (6 bases). This sequence originates from a woman between 50 and 59 years old who had recovered from COVID-19. The CDR3 loop is CSVGTIGVYEQYF. The CDR3 DNA follows: TGCAGCGTTGGGACTATCGGGGTCTACGAGCAGTACTTC.